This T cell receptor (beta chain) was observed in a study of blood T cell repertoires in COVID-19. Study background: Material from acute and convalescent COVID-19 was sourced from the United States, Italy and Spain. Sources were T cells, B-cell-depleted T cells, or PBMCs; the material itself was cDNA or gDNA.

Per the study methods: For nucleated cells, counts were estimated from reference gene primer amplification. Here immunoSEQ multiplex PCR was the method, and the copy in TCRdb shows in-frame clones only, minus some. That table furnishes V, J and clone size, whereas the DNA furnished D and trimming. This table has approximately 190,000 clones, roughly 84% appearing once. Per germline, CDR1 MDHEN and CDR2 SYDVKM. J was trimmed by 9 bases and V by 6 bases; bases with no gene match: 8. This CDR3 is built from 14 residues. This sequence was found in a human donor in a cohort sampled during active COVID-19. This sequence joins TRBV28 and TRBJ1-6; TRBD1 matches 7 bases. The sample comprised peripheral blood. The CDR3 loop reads CASSLTGTFSPLHF. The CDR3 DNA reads TGTGCCAGCAGCCTGACAGGGACCTTTTCACCCCTCCACTTT.